Listed below are T cell receptor beta chains from one sample, sequenced in a study of cytomegalovirus exposure and HLA in healthy donors. TCRdb's table, derived via immunoSEQ multiplex PCR, lists solely in-frame clones and lacks some. The repertoire holds over 55,000 clones, 60% to 70% seen once, with about 7.4% in the top ten. Sample: PBMCs. The origin of the receptors is a man between 40 and 49 years old in good health and CMV-seropositive. CDR3s include the opening cysteine and the closing phenylalanine or tryptophan. Fields, in order: clone size, D gene, J gene, V gene, CDR3 protein, CDR3 DNA. A D gene is named only where the DNA matches it firmly. Some rows mark clone size as missing; the rest say once, few, many or name a class of expanded clone.

clone size: few
D gene: NA
J gene: TRBJ1-1
V gene: TRBV14
CDR3 protein: CASSPSQSGHEAFF
CDR3 DNA: TGTGCCAGCAGCCCCTCCCAATCGGGACACGAAGCTTTCTTT

clone size: NA
D gene: TRBD2
J gene: TRBJ2-7
V gene: TRBV7-8
CDR3 protein: CASSFIREGEQYF
CDR3 DNA: TGTGCCAGCAGCTTTATCAGGGAGGGCGAGCAGTACTTC

clone size: NA
D gene: NA
J gene: TRBJ1-5
V gene: TRBV28
CDR3 protein: CVSQEDNQPQHF
CDR3 DNA: TGTGTAAGCCAGGAGGACAATCAGCCCCAGCATTTT

clone size: NA
D gene: NA
J gene: TRBJ2-7
V gene: TRBV6-1
CDR3 protein: CASSEALGGGVSNF
CDR3 DNA: TGTGCCAGCAGTGAAGCGTTAGGAGGAGGAGTCAGTAACTTC

clone size: NA
D gene: NA
J gene: TRBJ1-1
V gene: TRBV11-2
CDR3 protein: CASSLEWKGGGTEAFF
CDR3 DNA: TGTGCCAGCAGCTTAGAATGGAAAGGAGGCGGCACTGAAGCTTTCTTT

clone size: NA
D gene: NA
J gene: TRBJ2-1
V gene: TRBV11-1
CDR3 protein: CASSSRSGGYDEQFF
CDR3 DNA: TGTGCCAGCAGCTCACGTAGCGGAGGGTACGATGAGCAGTTCTTC

clone size: NA
D gene: NA
J gene: TRBJ2-7
V gene: TRBV5-1
CDR3 protein: CASSLETGYEQYF
CDR3 DNA: TGCGCCAGCAGCTTGGAAACGGGGTACGAGCAGTACTTC

clone size: NA
D gene: NA
J gene: TRBJ1-1
V gene: TRBV5-4
CDR3 protein: CASSPLTDGNTEAFF
CDR3 DNA: TGTGCCAGCAGCCCTCTGACAGATGGGAACACTGAAGCTTTCTTT

clone size: NA
D gene: NA
J gene: TRBJ2-7
V gene: TRBV6-1
CDR3 protein: CASTSTYEQYF
CDR3 DNA: TGTGCCAGTACTAGCACCTACGAGCAGTACTTC

clone size: NA
D gene: NA
J gene: TRBJ2-2
V gene: TRBV6-1
CDR3 protein: CASLRQKNTGELFF
CDR3 DNA: TGTGCCAGCTTGAGACAGAAGAACACCGGGGAGCTGTTTTTT

clone size: NA
D gene: TRBD2
J gene: TRBJ2-7
V gene: TRBV7-8
CDR3 protein: CASTTGTSGSRYEQYF
CDR3 DNA: TGTGCCAGCACCACGGGAACTAGCGGGAGCCGATACGAGCAGTACTTC

clone size: NA
D gene: NA
J gene: TRBJ2-1
V gene: TRBV5-1
CDR3 protein: CASSLGLTGMNEQFF
CDR3 DNA: TGCGCCAGCAGCTTGGGATTAACCGGGATGAATGAGCAGTTCTTC

clone size: NA
D gene: TRBD1
J gene: TRBJ1-2
V gene: TRBV30
CDR3 protein: CAWSTTGVGYTF
CDR3 DNA: TGTGCCTGGAGTACGACAGGGGTCGGCTACACCTTC

clone size: NA
D gene: NA
J gene: TRBJ2-5
V gene: TRBV29-1
CDR3 protein: CTATRRGTVEIQYF
CDR3 DNA: TGCACCGCGACCAGGAGGGGTACGGTAGAGATCCAGTACTTC

clone size: NA
D gene: TRBD2
J gene: TRBJ2-5
V gene: TRBV30
CDR3 protein: CAWGGGLSETQYF
CDR3 DNA: TGTGCCTGGGGCGGGGGGTTATCGGAGACCCAGTACTTC

clone size: NA
D gene: NA
J gene: TRBJ2-3
V gene: TRBV7-2
CDR3 protein: CASSPFARQLFTDTQYF
CDR3 DNA: TGTGCCAGCAGCCCATTCGCCAGACAGTTATTCACAGATACGCAGTATTTT

clone size: NA
D gene: TRBD2
J gene: TRBJ2-5
V gene: TRBV2
CDR3 protein: CASSQRLAGQETQYF
CDR3 DNA: TGTGCCAGCAGTCAAAGACTAGCGGGCCAAGAGACCCAGTACTTC

clone size: few
D gene: NA
J gene: TRBJ2-3
V gene: TRBV15
CDR3 protein: CATSRDIASTDTQYF
CDR3 DNA: TGTGCCACCAGCAGAGATATCGCGAGCACAGATACGCAGTATTTT

clone size: few
D gene: TRBD1
J gene: TRBJ2-7
V gene: TRBV19
CDR3 protein: CASSITGTGGNEQYF
CDR3 DNA: TGTGCCAGTAGTATAACCGGGACAGGGGGAAACGAGCAGTACTTC

clone size: NA
D gene: TRBD1
J gene: TRBJ2-3
V gene: TRBV29-1
CDR3 protein: CSVRDSYTDTQYF
CDR3 DNA: TGCAGCGTCCGGGACAGCTACACAGATACGCAGTATTTT

clone size: once
D gene: TRBD1
J gene: TRBJ2-5
V gene: TRBV30
CDR3 protein: CAWSAPLTGKETQYF
CDR3 DNA: TGTGCCTGGAGTGCACCCTTGACAGGGAAAGAGACCCAGTACTTC

clone size: few
D gene: TRBD2
J gene: TRBJ2-1
V gene: TRBV18
CDR3 protein: CASSPPASGGAVFF
CDR3 DNA: TGTGCCAGCTCACCACCGGCTAGCGGGGGGGCTGTGTTCTTC

clone size: NA
D gene: NA
J gene: TRBJ1-1
V gene: TRBV5-1
CDR3 protein: CASSLQGTPLNTEAFF
CDR3 DNA: TGCGCCAGCAGCTTGCAGGGCACCCCTTTGAACACTGAAGCTTTCTTT

clone size: NA
D gene: NA
J gene: TRBJ1-3
V gene: TRBV28
CDR3 protein: CASSPGTSSGNTIYF
CDR3 DNA: TGTGCCAGCAGTCCCGGGACTAGCTCTGGAAACACCATATATTTT

clone size: few
D gene: NA
J gene: TRBJ1-1
V gene: TRBV5-1
CDR3 protein: CASSLEGGLGTEAFF
CDR3 DNA: TGCGCCAGCAGCTTGGAGGGGGGGCTGGGGACTGAAGCTTTCTTT

clone size: NA
D gene: NA
J gene: TRBJ1-2
V gene: TRBV29-1
CDR3 protein: CSAQGYTF
CDR3 DNA: TGCAGCGCCCAAGGCTACACCTTC

clone size: few
D gene: TRBD1
J gene: TRBJ1-6
V gene: TRBV6-1
CDR3 protein: CASLIRGRSSPLHF
CDR3 DNA: TGTGCCAGTTTAATTAGGGGGCGTAGCTCACCCCTCCACTTT

clone size: NA
D gene: TRBD1
J gene: TRBJ2-7
V gene: TRBV4-1
CDR3 protein: CASSQEAGTGNYEQYF
CDR3 DNA: TGCGCCAGCAGCCAGGAAGCCGGGACAGGGAACTACGAGCAGTACTTC

clone size: NA
D gene: NA
J gene: TRBJ2-3
V gene: TRBV5-4
CDR3 protein: CASSVQRDTQYF
CDR3 DNA: TGTGCCAGCAGCGTACAGCGGGATACGCAGTATTTT

clone size: NA
D gene: NA
J gene: TRBJ2-3
V gene: TRBV5-1
CDR3 protein: CASSPEGQGKEEQNTDTQYF
CDR3 DNA: TGCGCCAGCAGCCCGGAGGGTCAGGGAAAGGAAGAGCAAAACACAGATACGCAGTATTTT

clone size: NA
D gene: NA
J gene: TRBJ1-4
V gene: TRBV28
CDR3 protein: CASSLFLPGQHEKLFF
CDR3 DNA: TGTGCCAGCAGTTTATTTCTGCCGGGACAACATGAAAAACTGTTTTTT

clone size: NA
D gene: NA
J gene: TRBJ1-5
V gene: TRBV19
CDR3 protein: CASSGGGLGQPQHF
CDR3 DNA: TGTGCCAGTAGCGGGGGTGGCCTAGGCCAGCCCCAGCATTTT

clone size: few
D gene: NA
J gene: TRBJ1-1
V gene: TRBV6-5
CDR3 protein: CASSRGRGQNTEAFF
CDR3 DNA: TGTGCCAGCAGTCGCGGTCGAGGACAGAACACTGAAGCTTTCTTT

clone size: NA
D gene: TRBD2
J gene: TRBJ2-1
V gene: TRBV19
CDR3 protein: CASSTRRRLAGNEQFF
CDR3 DNA: TGTGCCAGTAGTACCCGAAGGAGGCTAGCGGGAAATGAGCAGTTCTTC

clone size: few
D gene: NA
J gene: TRBJ1-1
V gene: TRBV5-1
CDR3 protein: CASSRGGTEAFF
CDR3 DNA: TGCGCCAGCAGCAGAGGGGGTACTGAAGCTTTCTTT

clone size: once
D gene: NA
J gene: TRBJ1-1
V gene: TRBV6-1
CDR3 protein: CASSEGPGALTEAFF
CDR3 DNA: TGTGCCAGCAGTGAAGGGCCAGGGGCCCTCACTGAAGCTTTCTTT

clone size: NA
D gene: NA
J gene: TRBJ1-1
V gene: TRBV15
CDR3 protein: CATSPRTAMNTEAFF
CDR3 DNA: TGTGCCACCAGCCCCCGGACAGCCATGAACACTGAAGCTTTCTTT

clone size: NA
D gene: NA
J gene: TRBJ1-4
V gene: TRBV5-4
CDR3 protein: CAGRETSLTNEKLFF
CDR3 DNA: TGTGCAGGAAGGGAGACGTCTTTAACTAATGAAAAACTGTTTTTT

clone size: NA
D gene: NA
J gene: TRBJ1-2
V gene: TRBV6-1
CDR3 protein: CASSESSRRGFNYGYTF
CDR3 DNA: TGTGCCAGCAGTGAAAGTTCTCGTCGAGGCTTCAACTATGGCTACACCTTC

clone size: NA
D gene: NA
J gene: TRBJ1-1
V gene: TRBV5-6
CDR3 protein: CASSLAERGNTEAFF
CDR3 DNA: TGTGCCAGCAGCTTGGCGGAAAGGGGTAACACTGAAGCTTTCTTT

clone size: NA
D gene: NA
J gene: TRBJ1-1
V gene: TRBV29-1
CDR3 protein: CSVEMYGRGLGAFF
CDR3 DNA: TGCAGCGTTGAAATGTACGGCAGGGGATTAGGAGCTTTCTTT

clone size: NA
D gene: NA
J gene: TRBJ2-7
V gene: TRBV19
CDR3 protein: CASSIGPYEQYF
CDR3 DNA: TGTGCCAGTAGTATAGGGCCCTACGAGCAGTACTTC

clone size: NA
D gene: NA
J gene: TRBJ2-2
V gene: TRBV10-3
CDR3 protein: CAISEGQQNTGELFF
CDR3 DNA: TGTGCCATCAGTGAGGGACAGCAGAACACCGGGGAGCTGTTTTTT

clone size: few
D gene: NA
J gene: TRBJ2-6
V gene: TRBV6-5
CDR3 protein: CASSLAGANVLTF
CDR3 DNA: TGTGCCAGCAGTCTTGCTGGGGCCAACGTCCTGACTTTC